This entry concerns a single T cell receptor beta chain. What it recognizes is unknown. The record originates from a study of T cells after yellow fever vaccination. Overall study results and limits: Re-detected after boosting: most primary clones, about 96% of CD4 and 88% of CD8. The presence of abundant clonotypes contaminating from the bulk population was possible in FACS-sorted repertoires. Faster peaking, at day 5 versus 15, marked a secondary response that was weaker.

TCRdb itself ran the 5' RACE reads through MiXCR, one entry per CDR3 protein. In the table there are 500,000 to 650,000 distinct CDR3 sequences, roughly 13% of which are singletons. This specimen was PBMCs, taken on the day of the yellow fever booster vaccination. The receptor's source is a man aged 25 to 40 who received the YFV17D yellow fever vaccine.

The CDR3 bases are TGTGCCAGCAATTACAGGGGGCGAGGGGGTGGCTACACCTTC. It yields the protein CASNYRGRGGGYTF. This chain connects TRBV12-3 or TRBV12-4 to TRBJ1-2; 9 bases fit TRBD1. V lost 7 bases, J lost 7 bases, and 10 bases stayed unmatched. There are 14 residues in the CDR3.